This T cell receptor (beta chain) was found in a study of shared clonotypes between healthy human individuals. Study-wide findings and caveats: Estimated clonotype richness was generally higher in naive than memory subsets.

Naive-designated CD8 cells lacked CD45RO, were positively enriched for CCR7, and omitted terminally differentiated effector memory CD45RA+ cells. About this clone: Its antigen is as yet unknown. This sample also contains other DNA sequences that code for the same CDR3.

Profiled with immunoSEQ multiplex PCR; TCRdb holds only in-frame clones, not every one. The sample lists around 1.9 million clones, 90% to 95% occurring once. The sample consisted of naive CD8+ T cells from PBMCs. The TCR was taken from a man aged 18-30 years in good health. Some clones in this sample may be carry-over from other donors' samples.

The chain's CDR3 is CASSLVLRNTGELFF. Here the CDR3 DNA reads TGTGCCAGCAGCTTAGTTCTGAGAAACACCGGGGAGCTGTTTTTT. J is TRBJ2-2 and V is TRBV7-9; D not certain. Germline V gene data show CDR1 as SEHNR and CDR2 as FQNEAQ (reference sequence). CDR3 length equals 15 residues. V was clipped by 1 base and J by 2 bases, with 8 bases between them.